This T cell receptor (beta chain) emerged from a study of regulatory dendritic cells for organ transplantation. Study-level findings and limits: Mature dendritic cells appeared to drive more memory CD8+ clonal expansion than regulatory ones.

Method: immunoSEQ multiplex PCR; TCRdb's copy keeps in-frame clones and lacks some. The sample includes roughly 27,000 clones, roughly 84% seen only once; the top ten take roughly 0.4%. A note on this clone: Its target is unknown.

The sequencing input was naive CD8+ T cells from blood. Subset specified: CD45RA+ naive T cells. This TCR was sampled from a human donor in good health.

The CDR3 region is CASSLGLLGTEAFF. The CDR3 coding sequence is TGTGCCAGTAGTCTGGGACTCCTTGGGACTGAAGCTTTCTTT. The chain couples TRBV19 to TRBJ1-1, with a possible D match to TRBD1 (5 bases). Trimming cost V 5 bases and J 5 bases, with 15 bases left between them. Germline V gene sequence: CDR1 LNHDA, CDR2 SQIVND (reference sequence). The length of the CDR3 is 14 residues.